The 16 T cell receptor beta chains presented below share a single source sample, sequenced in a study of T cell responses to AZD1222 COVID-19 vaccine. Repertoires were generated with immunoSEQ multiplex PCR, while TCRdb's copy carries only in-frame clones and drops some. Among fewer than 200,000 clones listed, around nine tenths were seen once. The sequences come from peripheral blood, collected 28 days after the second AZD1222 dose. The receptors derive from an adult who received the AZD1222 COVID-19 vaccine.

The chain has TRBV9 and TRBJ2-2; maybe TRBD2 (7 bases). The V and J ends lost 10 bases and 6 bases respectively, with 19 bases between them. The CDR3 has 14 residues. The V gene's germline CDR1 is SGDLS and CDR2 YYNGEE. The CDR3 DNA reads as TGTGCCTCCGGGGCGGGGGCGAGTCCCGGGGAGCTGTTTTTT. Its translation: CASGAGASPGELFF.

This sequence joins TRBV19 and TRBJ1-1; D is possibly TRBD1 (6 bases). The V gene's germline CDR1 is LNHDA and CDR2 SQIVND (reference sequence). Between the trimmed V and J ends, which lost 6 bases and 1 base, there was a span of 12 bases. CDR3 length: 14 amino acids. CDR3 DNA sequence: TGTGCCAGTAGCCCGAGGGGGAAGAACACTGAAGCTTTCTTT. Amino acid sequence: CASSPRGKNTEAFF.

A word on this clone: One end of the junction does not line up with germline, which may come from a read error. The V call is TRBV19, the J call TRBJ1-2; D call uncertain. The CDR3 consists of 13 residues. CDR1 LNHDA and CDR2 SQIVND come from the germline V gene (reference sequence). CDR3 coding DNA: TGTGCCAGTAGCCTTGAGGGTAACTATGGCTACACTTTC. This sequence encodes CASSLEGNYGYTF.

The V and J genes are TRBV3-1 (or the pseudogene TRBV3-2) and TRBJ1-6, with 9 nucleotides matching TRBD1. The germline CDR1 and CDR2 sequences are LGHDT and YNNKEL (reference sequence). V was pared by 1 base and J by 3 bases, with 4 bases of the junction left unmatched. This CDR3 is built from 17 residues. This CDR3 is CASSQVGTGSYNSPLHF. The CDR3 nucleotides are TGTGCCAGCAGCCAAGTCGGGACAGGGAGCTATAATTCACCCCTCCACTTT.

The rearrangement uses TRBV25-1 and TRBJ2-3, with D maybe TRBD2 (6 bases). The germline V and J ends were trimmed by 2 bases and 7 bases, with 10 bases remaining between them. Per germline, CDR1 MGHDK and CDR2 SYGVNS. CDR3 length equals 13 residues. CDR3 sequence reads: CASSEAGLNTQYF. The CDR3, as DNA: TGTGCCAGCAGTGAAGCGGGACTTAATACGCAGTATTTT.

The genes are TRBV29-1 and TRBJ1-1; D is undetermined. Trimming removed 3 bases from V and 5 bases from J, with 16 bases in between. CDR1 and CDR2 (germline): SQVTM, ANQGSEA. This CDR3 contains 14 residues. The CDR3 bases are TGCAGCGTTGAGGAGGGCCTAGAGTGGACTGAAGCTTTCTTT. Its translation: CSVEEGLEWTEAFF. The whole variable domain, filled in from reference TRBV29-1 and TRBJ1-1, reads SAVISQKPSRDICQRGTSLTIQCQVDSQVTMMFWYRQQPGQSLTLIATANQGSEATYESGFVIDKFPISRPNLTFSTLTVSNMSPEDSSIYLCSVEEGLEWTEAFFGQGTRLTVV.

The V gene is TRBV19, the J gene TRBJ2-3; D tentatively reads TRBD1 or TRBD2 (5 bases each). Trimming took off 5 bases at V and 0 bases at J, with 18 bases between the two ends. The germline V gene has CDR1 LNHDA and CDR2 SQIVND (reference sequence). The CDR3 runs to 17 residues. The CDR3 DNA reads TGTGCCAGTAGTGTTCTCCTCGGGGCTACTAGCACAGATACGCAGTATTTT. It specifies CASSVLLGATSTDTQYF.

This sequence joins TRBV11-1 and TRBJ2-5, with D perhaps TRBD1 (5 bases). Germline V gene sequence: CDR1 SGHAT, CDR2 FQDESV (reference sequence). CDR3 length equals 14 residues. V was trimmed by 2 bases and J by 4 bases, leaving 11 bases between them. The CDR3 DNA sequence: TGTGCCAGCAGCTTACGGGCAGGGCTAGAGACCCAGTACTTC. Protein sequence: CASSLRAGLETQYF.

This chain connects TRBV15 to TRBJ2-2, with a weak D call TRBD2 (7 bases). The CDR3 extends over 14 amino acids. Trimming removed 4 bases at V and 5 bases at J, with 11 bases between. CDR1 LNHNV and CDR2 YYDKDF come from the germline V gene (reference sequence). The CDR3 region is CATSTGGGTGELFF. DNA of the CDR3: TGTGCCACCAGCACGGGGGGCGGGACCGGGGAGCTGTTTTTT.

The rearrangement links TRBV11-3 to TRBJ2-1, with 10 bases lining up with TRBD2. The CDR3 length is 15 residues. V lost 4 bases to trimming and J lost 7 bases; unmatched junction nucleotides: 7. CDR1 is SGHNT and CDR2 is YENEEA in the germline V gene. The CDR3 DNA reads TGTGCCAGCAGCTCACAAGCGGGGGGGCTGAATGAGCAGTTCTTC. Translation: CASSSQAGGLNEQFF.

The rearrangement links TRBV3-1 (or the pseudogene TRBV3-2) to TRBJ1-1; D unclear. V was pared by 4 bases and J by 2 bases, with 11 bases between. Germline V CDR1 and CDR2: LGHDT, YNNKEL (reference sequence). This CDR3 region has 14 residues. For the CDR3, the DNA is TGTGCCAGCAGCCCCTCAAGGGTAAACACTGAAGCTTTCTTT. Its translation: CASSPSRVNTEAFF.

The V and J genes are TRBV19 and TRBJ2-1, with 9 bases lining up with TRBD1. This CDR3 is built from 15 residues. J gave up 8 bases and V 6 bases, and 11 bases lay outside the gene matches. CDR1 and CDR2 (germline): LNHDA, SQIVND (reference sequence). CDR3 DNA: TGTGCCAGTAGCGTGGACAGGGGACAGGCCTATGAGCAGTTCTTC. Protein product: CASSVDRGQAYEQFF.

The CDR3 DNA follows: TGTGCCAGCAGTCCAGACAGGTTCACAGATACGCAGTATTTT. Translated: CASSPDRFTDTQYF. The chain uses TRBV7-2 and TRBJ2-3; D is perhaps TRBD1 (6 bases). CDR3 length: 14 residues. V shed 6 bases and J shed 2 bases, with 12 bases lying between them. Germline V gene data show CDR1 as SGHTA and CDR2 as FQGNSA. The full variable domain, its missing parts supplied by reference TRBV7-2 and TRBJ2-3, is GAGVSQSPSNKVTEKGKDVELRCDPISGHTALYWYRQSLGQGLEFLIYFQGNSAPDKSGLPSDRFSAERTGGSVSTLTIQRTQQEDSAVYLCASSPDRFTDTQYFGPGTRLTVL.

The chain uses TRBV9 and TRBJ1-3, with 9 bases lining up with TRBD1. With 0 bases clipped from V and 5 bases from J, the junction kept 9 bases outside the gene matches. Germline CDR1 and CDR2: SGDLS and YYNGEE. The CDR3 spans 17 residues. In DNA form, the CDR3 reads TGTGCCAGCAGCGTAGATGGCGGACAGGGGTTGAGAAACACCATATATTTT. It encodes CASSVDGGQGLRNTIYF.

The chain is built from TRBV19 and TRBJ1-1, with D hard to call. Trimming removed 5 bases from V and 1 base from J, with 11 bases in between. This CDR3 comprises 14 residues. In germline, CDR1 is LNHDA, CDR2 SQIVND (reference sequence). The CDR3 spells CASSGRGQNTEAFF. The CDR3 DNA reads TGTGCCAGTAGTGGTAGAGGCCAGAACACTGAAGCTTTCTTT.

This CDR3 is CAWYRYTEAFF. The CDR3 bases are TGTGCCTGGTACAGATACACTGAAGCTTTCTTT. The chain uses TRBV30 and TRBJ1-1, with no clear D. The CDR3 is made up of 11 amino acids. Trimming removed 5 bases at V and 3 bases at J, with 7 bases between. Germline CDR1 GTSNPN, CDR2 SVGIG (reference sequence).